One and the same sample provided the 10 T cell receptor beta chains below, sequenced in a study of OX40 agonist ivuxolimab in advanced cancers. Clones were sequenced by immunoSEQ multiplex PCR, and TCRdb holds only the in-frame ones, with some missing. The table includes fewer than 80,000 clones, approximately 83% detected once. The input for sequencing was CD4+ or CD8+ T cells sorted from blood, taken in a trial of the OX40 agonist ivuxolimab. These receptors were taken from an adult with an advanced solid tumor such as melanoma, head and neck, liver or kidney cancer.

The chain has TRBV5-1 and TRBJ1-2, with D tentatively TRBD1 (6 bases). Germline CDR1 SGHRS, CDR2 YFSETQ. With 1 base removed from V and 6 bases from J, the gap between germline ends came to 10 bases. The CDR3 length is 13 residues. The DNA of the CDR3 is TGCGCCAGCAGCTTGAACAGGGAGGATGGCTACACCTTC. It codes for CASSLNREDGYTF.

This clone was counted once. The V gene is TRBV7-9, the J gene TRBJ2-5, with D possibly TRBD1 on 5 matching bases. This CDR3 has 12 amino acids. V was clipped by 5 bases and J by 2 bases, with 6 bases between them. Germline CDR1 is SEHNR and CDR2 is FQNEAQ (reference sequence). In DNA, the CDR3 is TGTGCCAGCAGCCCAGGGCAAGAGACCCAGTACTTC. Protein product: CASSPGQETQYF.

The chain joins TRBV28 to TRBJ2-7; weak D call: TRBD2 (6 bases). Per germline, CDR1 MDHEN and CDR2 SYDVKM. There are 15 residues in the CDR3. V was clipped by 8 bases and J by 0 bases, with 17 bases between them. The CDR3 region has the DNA TGTGCCAGCGGCTTGGGGGGAAGAAGCTCCTACGAGCAGTACTTC. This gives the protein CASGLGGRSSYEQYF.

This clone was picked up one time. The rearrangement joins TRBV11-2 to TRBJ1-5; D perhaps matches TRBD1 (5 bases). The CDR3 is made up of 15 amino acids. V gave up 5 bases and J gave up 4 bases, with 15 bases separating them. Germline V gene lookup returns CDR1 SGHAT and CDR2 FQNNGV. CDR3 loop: CASSPGGHRNQPQHF. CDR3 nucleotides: TGTGCCAGCAGCCCTGGGGGTCATCGGAATCAGCCCCAGCATTTT. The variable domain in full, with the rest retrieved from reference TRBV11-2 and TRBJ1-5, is EAGVAQSPRYKIIEKRQSVAFWCNPISGHATLYWYQQILGQGPKLLIQFQNNGVVDDSQLPKDRFSAERLKGVDSTLKIQPAKLEDSAVYLCASSPGGHRNQPQHFGDGTRLSIL.

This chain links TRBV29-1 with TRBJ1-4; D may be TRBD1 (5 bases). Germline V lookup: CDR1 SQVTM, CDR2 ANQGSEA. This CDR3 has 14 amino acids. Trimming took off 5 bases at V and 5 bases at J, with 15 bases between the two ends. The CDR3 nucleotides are TGCAGCGTTCGGGGGGTACAGACGAATGAAAAACTGTTTTTT. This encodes CSVRGVQTNEKLFF.

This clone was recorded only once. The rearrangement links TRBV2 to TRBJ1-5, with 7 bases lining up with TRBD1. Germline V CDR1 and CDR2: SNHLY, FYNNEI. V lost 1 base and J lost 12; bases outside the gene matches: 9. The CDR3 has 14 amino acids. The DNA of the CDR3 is TGTGCCAGCAGTGAAGGACAGGGCCCTCGACTCCAGCATTTT. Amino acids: CASSEGQGPRLQHF.

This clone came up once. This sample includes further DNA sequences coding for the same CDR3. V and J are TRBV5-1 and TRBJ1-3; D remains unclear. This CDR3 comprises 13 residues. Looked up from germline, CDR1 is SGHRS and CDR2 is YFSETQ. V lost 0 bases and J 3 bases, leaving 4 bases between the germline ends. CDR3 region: CASSLGGGNTIYF. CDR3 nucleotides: TGCGCCAGCAGCTTGGGGGGTGGAAACACCATATATTTT. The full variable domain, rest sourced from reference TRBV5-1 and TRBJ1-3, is KAGVTQTPRYLIKTRGQQVTLSCSPISGHRSVSWYQQTPGQGLQFLFEYFSETQRNKGNFPGRFSGRQFSNSRSEMNVSTLELGDSALYLCASSLGGGNTIYFGEGSWLTVV.

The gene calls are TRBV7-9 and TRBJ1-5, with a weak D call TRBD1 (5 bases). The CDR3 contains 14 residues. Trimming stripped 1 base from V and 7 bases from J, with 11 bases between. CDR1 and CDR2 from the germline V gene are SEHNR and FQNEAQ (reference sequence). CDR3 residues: CASSLDGAGQPQHF. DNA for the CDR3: TGTGCCAGCAGCTTAGATGGGGCTGGGCAGCCCCAGCATTTT.

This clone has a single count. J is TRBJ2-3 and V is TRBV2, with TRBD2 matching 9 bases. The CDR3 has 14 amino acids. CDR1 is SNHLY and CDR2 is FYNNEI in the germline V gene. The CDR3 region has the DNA TGTGCAAGTAGCCCGGGACTAGCCGCAGATACGCAGTATTTT. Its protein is CASSPGLAADTQYF. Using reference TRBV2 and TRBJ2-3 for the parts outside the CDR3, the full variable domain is EPEVTQTPSHQVTQMGQEVILRCVPISNHLYFYWYRQILGQKVEFLVSFYNNEISEKSEIFDDQFSVERPDGSNFTLKIRSTKLEDSAMYFCASSPGLAADTQYFGPGTRLTVL.

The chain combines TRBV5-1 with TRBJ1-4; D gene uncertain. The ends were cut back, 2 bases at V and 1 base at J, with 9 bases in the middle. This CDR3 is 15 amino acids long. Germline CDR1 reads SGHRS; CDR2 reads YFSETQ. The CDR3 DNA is TGCGCCAGCAGCTTTTTCGGGGAAACTAATGAAAAACTGTTTTTT. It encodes CASSFFGETNEKLFF.